Included here is one TCR beta chain sequence, with context. No fewer than two post-ART and no fewer than one pre-ART PBMC samples existed for each donor. The germline V and J ends were trimmed by 3 bases and 2 bases, with 12 bases remaining between them. This CDR3 contains 14 residues. Researchers report immunoSEQ v3.0 was run at survey level. The repertoire was sequenced with immunoSEQ multiplex PCR; TCRdb's copy has only in-frame clones and lacks some. The sample has 37,000 or so clones, 80% seen once. The data derive from a study of long-term antiretroviral therapy in people with HIV. The J gene is TRBJ2-7, the V gene TRBV5-3, with a tentative D call TRBD2 (6 bases). TRBV5-3 counts as an open reading frame of uncertain function. Sequenced material: unsorted PBMCs, taken 3.4 years after starting antiretroviral therapy. This TCR was sampled from a man younger than 40 with HIV. Written as DNA, the CDR3 is TGTGCCAGAAGCTGGACTGGAGGGGCCTACGAGCAGTACTTC. Translated: CARSWTGGAYEQYF.